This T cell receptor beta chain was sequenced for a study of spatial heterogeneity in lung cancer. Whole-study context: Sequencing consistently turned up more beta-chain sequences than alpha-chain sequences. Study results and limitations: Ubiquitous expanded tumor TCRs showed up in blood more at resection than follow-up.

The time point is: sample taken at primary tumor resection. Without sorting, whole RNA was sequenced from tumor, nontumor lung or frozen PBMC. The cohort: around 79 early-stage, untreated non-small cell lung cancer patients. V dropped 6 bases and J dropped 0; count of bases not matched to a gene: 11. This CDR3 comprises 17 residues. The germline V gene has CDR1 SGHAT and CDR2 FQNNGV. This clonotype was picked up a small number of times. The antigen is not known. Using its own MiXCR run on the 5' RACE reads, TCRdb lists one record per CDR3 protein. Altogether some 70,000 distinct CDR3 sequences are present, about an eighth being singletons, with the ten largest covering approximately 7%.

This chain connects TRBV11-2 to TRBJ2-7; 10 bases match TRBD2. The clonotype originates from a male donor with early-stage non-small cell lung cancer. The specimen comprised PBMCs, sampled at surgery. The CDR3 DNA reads TGTGCCAGCAGTGGAGTAGCGGGAGGCCCTCCCTCCTACGAGCAGTACTTC. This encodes CASSGVAGGPPSYEQYF.